This T cell receptor (beta chain) was recovered during a study of identical twins. As to this clonotype: Its antigen is not known.

Overall study results and limits: The study found that models underestimated out-of-frame TCR alpha sharing in monozygotic twins.

The authors used template switching to add a universal primer site and gave cDNA unique molecular identifiers. From the 5' RACE reads, TCRdb called clonotypes with MiXCR, one entry per CDR3 protein. Among 1.5 million to 2 million distinct CDR3 sequences, roughly a third were seen once, and the ten largest hold around 0.25%. Germline CDR1 is LNHDA and CDR2 is SQIVND (reference sequence). V lost 1 base and J lost 11; bases outside the gene matches: 7. The CDR3 has 13 amino acids. The sequence was obtained from a newborn girl in good health. The rearrangement joins TRBV19 to TRBJ2-5; 7 nucleotides line up with TRBD2. The sequenced sample consisted of cord blood. CDR3 in amino acids: CASSIVPGGEQYF. CDR3 coding DNA: TGTGCCAGTAGTATAGTACCGGGAGGTGAGCAGTACTTC.